These 15 T cell receptor beta chains came from one sample sequenced in a study of immune heterogeneity within non-small cell lung tumors. Bulk tumor gDNA, 550 to 600 ng per sample, served as the TCR template. From each primary tumor, several far-apart biopsies were obtained during surgery. Newly diagnosed with untreated non-small cell lung cancer, the patients underwent curative surgery. CDR3 of TCR beta was amplified by multiplex PCR that used 32 V and 13 J primers. TCRdb reprocessed the multiplex PCR reads via MiXCR and lists one record per CDR3 protein. Of about 2,600 distinct CDR3 sequences listed, approximately 26% are singletons. The sequencing sample was made of lung tumor tissue. All receptors come from a man aged 45-65 years with non-small cell lung cancer.

This clonotype was seen just once. The chain recombines TRBV5-1 with TRBJ2-4; TRBD1 aligns across 8 bases. This CDR3 has 13 residues. Germline assignment: CDR1 SGHRS and CDR2 YFSETQ. The J segment lost 7 bases and the V segment lost 4 bases, leaving 4 bases of the junction unmatched. The CDR3 region is CASSTGQGNIQYF. The CDR3 DNA reads TGCGCCAGCAGCACAGGACAGGGCAACATTCAGTACTTC.

By its share, this clonotype is large. The chain recombines TRBV6-1 with TRBJ1-2; 9 bases agree with TRBD1. The germline V gene has CDR1 MNHNS and CDR2 SASEGT. CDR3 length: 15 amino acids. V shed 5 bases and J 8 bases; nucleotides not matched to a gene: 12. CDR3 coding DNA: TGTGCCAGCAGTTATGGGACAGGGATCTCCGGCGGCTACACCTTC. This encodes CASSYGTGISGGYTF.

By frequency in the sample, this clonotype is medium-sized. The genes are TRBV28 and TRBJ1-4, with D unclear. Germline V gives CDR1 MDHEN, CDR2 SYDVKM. The CDR3 runs 14 residues. The ends were cut back, 5 bases at V and 0 bases at J, with 7 bases in the middle. CDR3 in amino acids: CASSAVATNEKLFF. The CDR3 DNA is TGTGCCAGCAGTGCAGTTGCAACTAATGAAAAACTGTTTTTT. Supplemented by reference TRBV28 and TRBJ1-4, the full variable domain reads DVKVTQSSRYLVKRTGEKVFLECVQDMDHENMFWYRQDPGLGLRLIYFSYDVKMKEKGDIPEGYSVSREKKERFSLILESASTNQTSMYLCASSAVATNEKLFFGSGTQLSVL.

By sample fraction, this clonotype is medium-sized. The junction departs from germline at one end; a sequencing error may be responsible. The J gene is TRBJ2-7, the V gene TRBV30, with D unclear. Germline lookup yields CDR1 GTSNPN and CDR2 SVGIG (reference sequence). CDR3 size: 10 residues. CDR3 bases: TGTGCCTGGAGTGTAAGGTGGATACACTTC. The encoded protein is CAWSVRWIHF.

This clonotype is deemed medium-sized. The rearrangement links TRBV7-9 to TRBJ2-3, with D maybe TRBD2 (5 bases). The CDR3 covers 14 residues. Germline CDR1 and CDR2: SEHNR and FQNEAQ (reference sequence). V was trimmed by 5 bases and J by 0 bases, leaving 9 bases between them. CDR3 region: CASSLGLSTDTQYF. In DNA form, the CDR3 reads TGTGCCAGCAGCCTTGGACTTAGCACAGATACGCAGTATTTT.

As to this clonotype: A much larger clone is a single base away; this may be a read error. The genes are TRBV19 and TRBJ2-7; TRBD2 aligns across 7 bases. CDR1 and CDR2 (germline): LNHDA, SQIVND (reference sequence). This CDR3 comprises 14 residues. CDR3 loop: CASSFAGVHYEQCF. CDR3 DNA: TGTGCCAGTAGTTTTGCGGGGGTCCACTACGAGCAGTGCTTC.

For this clonotype: Since a much larger clone is just one base distant, this may be a read error. The J gene is TRBJ1-2, the V gene TRBV3-1; maybe TRBD1 (5 bases). Trimming stripped 4 bases from V and 10 bases from J, with 13 bases between. The CDR3 runs to 12 residues. Germline V gene data show CDR1 as LGHDT and CDR2 as YNNKEL (reference sequence). CDR3 protein: CASSPQGGDYTF. The CDR3 DNA reads as TGTGCCAGCAGCCCCCAGGGAGGTGACTACACCTTC.

This clonotype is labeled as large (0.1 to 1%). V gene TRBV6-1 combines with J gene TRBJ1-5; D remains ambiguous. The CDR3 totals 15 residues. From germline, CDR1 is MNHNS and CDR2 SASEGT. Trimming took off 7 bases at V and 2 bases at J, with 15 bases between the two ends. As DNA, the CDR3 is TGTGCCAGCATGTCGGGGAAGAGTGGCAATCAGCCCCAGCATTTT. This gives the protein CASMSGKSGNQPQHF.

In regard to this clonotype: The CDR3 carries no conserved terminal phenylalanine or tryptophan, so it likely arises from a read error. The limits of the CDR3 on the DNA are not certain, so only TCRdb's listed CDR3 is given. The V gene is TRBV28, the J gene TRBJ2-3; TRBD1, the D gene given by the table, was not confirmed from the DNA. CDR1 and CDR2 from the germline V gene are MDHEN and SYDVKM. The CDR3 extends over 18 residues, inclusive of both ends. CDR3 region: CASSQPLSGVPPEQYFGP.

V gene TRBV13 combines with J gene TRBJ2-5, with no clear D. V lost 5 bases and J 3 bases, leaving 10 bases between the germline ends. Germline V gives CDR1 PRHDT, CDR2 FYEKMQ (reference sequence). The CDR3 runs to 13 residues. The CDR3 bases are TGTGCCAGCAGCCCCCTAATAGAAGAGACCCAGTACTTC. Translating it yields CASSPLIEETQYF. The full variable domain, rest sourced from reference TRBV13 and TRBJ2-5, is AAGVIQSPRHLIKEKRETATLKCYPIPRHDTVYWYQQGPGQDPQFLISFYEKMQSDKGSIPDRFSAQQFSDYHSELNMSSLELGDSALYFCASSPLIEETQYFGPGTRLLVL.

Within the sample, this clonotype is medium-sized. The chain combines TRBV11-3 with TRBJ2-3, with 7 nucleotides matching TRBD1. The CDR3 is 15 residues long. Trimming cost V 5 bases and J 1 base; bases outside gene matches: 6. CDR1 SGHNT and CDR2 YENEEA come from the germline V gene. The DNA for the CDR3 is TGTGCCAGCAGCAAGACAGGGTCGGGCACAGATACGCAGTATTTT. Encoded protein: CASSKTGSGTDTQYF.

This clonotype qualifies as medium-sized. This chain uses TRBV20-1 with TRBJ2-7, with D maybe TRBD2 (5 bases). The germline gives CDR1 DFQATT, CDR2 SNEGSKA (reference sequence). V was shortened by 3 bases and J by 5 bases, with 14 bases between the two germline ends. CDR3 size: 13 residues. CDR3 sequence (DNA): TGCAGTGCTAGCCGGGCGGGCCTGGACGAGCAGTACTTC. Encoded protein: CSASRAGLDEQYF.

The chain combines TRBV24-1 with TRBJ1-2; a possible D gene is TRBD1 (6 bases). The CDR3 totals 13 residues. The ends were cut back, 3 bases at V and 6 bases at J, with 10 bases in the middle. Germline-derived CDR1 and CDR2 are KGHDR and SFDVKD. CDR3 sequence: CATSDGGGNGYTF. The CDR3, as DNA: TGTGCCACCAGTGATGGAGGGGGAAATGGCTACACCTTC.

This sequence joins TRBV18 and TRBJ2-7; D not certain. V dropped 3 bases and J dropped 0 bases, with 3 bases sitting between them. The CDR3 runs to 12 residues. Looked up from germline, CDR1 is KGHSH and CDR2 is LQKENI. In DNA form, the CDR3 reads TGTGCCAGCTCACCGAGCTCCTACGAGCAGTACTTC. Its protein is CASSPSSYEQYF. Based on the CDR3 plus reference TRBV18 and TRBJ2-7, the full variable domain is NAGVMQNPRHLVRRRGQEARLRCSPMKGHSHVYWYRQLPEEGLKFMVYLQKENIIDESGMPKERFSAEFPKEGPSILRIQQVVRGDSAAYFCASSPSSYEQYFGPGTRLTVT.

This clonotype was recorded only once. The chain carries TRBV11-3 and TRBJ2-1; D may be TRBD1 or TRBD2 (5 bases each). Trimming removed 1 base from V and 3 bases from J, with 13 bases in between. CDR3 length equals 16 residues. Looked up from germline, CDR1 is SGHNT and CDR2 is YENEEA. The CDR3 coding sequence is TGTGCCAGCAGCTTAGGCCCCGGGACCGACTACAATGAGCAGTTCTTC. Its translation: CASSLGPGTDYNEQFF.